Following are 28 T cell receptor beta chains from one sample sequenced in a study of human versus mouse CDR3 diversity and MHC coevolution. Profiling relied on immunoSEQ multiplex PCR, and the TCRdb table lists in-frame clones only, not all of them. The sample shows over 60,000 clones, roughly 90% of them seen only once. Material: naive CD4+ T cells from blood. Subset meaning: CD45RO-negative CD62L-positive naive CD4 T cells. Receptors originate from a person aged 25 to 75 in good health.

This rearrangement joins TRBV19 to TRBJ2-7; 10 nucleotides agree with TRBD2. Germline lookup yields CDR1 LNHDA and CDR2 SQIVND (reference sequence). V lost 5 bases to trimming and J lost 2 bases; unmatched junction nucleotides: 15. The CDR3 covers 18 residues. CDR3 in DNA: TGTGCCAGTAGTCCGGGACTAGCGCGATCCTACTCAACCTACGAGCAGTACTTC. This encodes CASSPGLARSYSTYEQYF. Combining the CDR3 with reference TRBV19 and TRBJ2-7 gives the whole variable domain DGGITQSPKYLFRKEGQNVTLSCEQNLNHDAMYWYRQDPGQGLRLIYYSQIVNDFQKGDIAEGYSVSREKKESFPLTVTSAQKNPTAFYLCASSPGLARSYSTYEQYFGPGTRLTVT.

The chain couples TRBV21-1 to TRBJ2-3; the tabulated D call, TRBD2, remains unverified against the DNA. TRBV21-1 is labeled a pseudogene. This CDR3 comprises 18 residues. Written as DNA, the CDR3 is TGTGCCAGCAGCAAAGCGCGACCAGCGGGGGGGCCCACAGATACGCAGTATTTT. Protein product: CASSKARPAGGPTDTQYF.

The V gene is TRBV7-9, the J gene TRBJ2-3; TRBD2 matches 8 bases. Germline CDR1 is SEHNR and CDR2 is FQNEAQ (reference sequence). There are 15 residues in the CDR3. Unmatched junction bases numbered 4, after V lost 5 bases and J lost 0 bases. CDR3 sequence: CASSAQRGSTDTQYF. The CDR3 nucleotides are TGTGCCAGCAGCGCCCAGCGGGGGAGCACAGATACGCAGTATTTT.

The V gene is TRBV7-9, the J gene TRBJ2-5; the match to TRBD2 covers 7 bases. The J segment lost 8 bases and the V segment lost 5 bases, leaving 2 bases of the junction unmatched. CDR3 length: 11 residues. Per germline, CDR1 SEHNR and CDR2 FQNEAQ (reference sequence). CDR3 sequence: CASSPGGTQYF. CDR3 nucleotides: TGTGCCAGCAGCCCGGGGGGAACCCAGTACTTC.

This sequence joins TRBV7-6 and TRBJ1-2, with D possibly matching TRBD1 (6 bases). V was pared by 5 bases and J by 3 bases, with 10 bases between. Per germline, CDR1 SGHVS and CDR2 FNYEAQ. This CDR3 contains 13 residues. The DNA for the CDR3 is TGTGCCAGCAGCCGGACAGCGGACTATGGCTACACCTTC. Its protein is CASSRTADYGYTF.

The V call is TRBV7-8, the J call TRBJ1-2; the match to TRBD1 covers 11 bases. Germline V gene data show CDR1 as SGHVS and CDR2 as FQNEAQ. The CDR3 runs to 16 residues. Losses at the gene ends were 0 bases for V and 2 bases for J; bases not matched to a gene: 2. CDR3 bases: TGTGCCAGCAGCTTAGCGGGGACAGGGGGGAACTATGGCTACACCTTC. This codes for CASSLAGTGGNYGYTF.

As to this clone: Other nucleotide sequences in the sample specify the same CDR3. This chain joins TRBV28 and TRBJ2-7; 12 nucleotides agree with TRBD2. Unmatched junction bases numbered 0, after V lost 5 bases and J lost 4 bases. Germline V lookup: CDR1 MDHEN, CDR2 SYDVKM. There are 13 residues in the CDR3. Here the CDR3 reads CASSLAGGYEQYF. The DNA for the CDR3 is TGTGCCAGCAGTCTAGCGGGGGGGTACGAGCAGTACTTC.

The V call is TRBV7-2, the J call TRBJ2-7; 10 positions agree with TRBD1. The CDR3 totals 18 residues. With 8 bases clipped from V and 4 bases from J, the junction kept 20 bases outside the gene matches. From germline, CDR1 is SGHTA and CDR2 FQGNSA. CDR3 region: CASRSRDRGITVDYEQYF. The CDR3 nucleotides are TGTGCCAGCCGCTCGAGGGACAGGGGTATTACGGTGGATTACGAGCAGTACTTC.

This rearrangement joins TRBV7-4 to TRBJ2-5; D might be TRBD1 (6 bases). Trimming stripped 5 bases from V and 1 base from J, with 11 bases between. The CDR3 spans 14 residues. Germline V gene lookup returns CDR1 SGHVT and CDR2 SQSDAQ. CDR3 protein: CASSPADSQETQYF. CDR3 sequence (DNA): TGTGCCAGCAGCCCGGCGGACAGCCAAGAGACCCAGTACTTC.

The chain has TRBV5-5 and TRBJ2-7, with TRBD1 identical over 10 bases. The germline gives CDR1 SGHKS, CDR2 YYEKEE (reference sequence). The J segment lost 6 bases and the V segment lost 0 bases, leaving 6 bases of the junction unmatched. There are 15 residues in the CDR3. In DNA form, the CDR3 reads TGTGCCAGCAGCTTGGAGACAGGGGGCCGTCCCGAGCAGTACTTC. Its protein is CASSLETGGRPEQYF. Full variable domain (rest looked up from reference TRBV5-5 and TRBJ2-7): DAGVTQSPTHLIKTRGQQVTLRCSPISGHKSVSWYQQVLGQGPQFIFQYYEKEERGRGNFPDRFSARQFPNYSSELNVNALLLGDSALYLCASSLETGGRPEQYFGPGTRLTVT.

The genes are TRBV5-1 and TRBJ2-5; 8 bases are shared with TRBD2. CDR1 is SGHRS and CDR2 is YFSETQ in the germline V gene. The junction had 7 bases not matched to a gene; V was cut back by 1 base and J by 5 bases. The CDR3 spans 15 residues. The CDR3 DNA follows: TGCGCCAGCAGCTTGAGAGGAGCGGGGGAGGAGACCCAGTACTTC. Its translation is CASSLRGAGEETQYF. Combining the CDR3 with reference TRBV5-1 and TRBJ2-5 gives the whole variable domain KAGVTQTPRYLIKTRGQQVTLSCSPISGHRSVSWYQQTPGQGLQFLFEYFSETQRNKGNFPGRFSGRQFSNSRSEMNVSTLELGDSALYLCASSLRGAGEETQYFGPGTRLLVL.

This chain uses TRBV5-1 with TRBJ2-1; TRBD1 aligns across 7 bases. This CDR3 contains 14 residues. CDR1 SGHRS and CDR2 YFSETQ come from the germline V gene. The junction had 3 bases not matched to a gene; V was cut back by 0 bases and J by 6 bases. Here the CDR3 reads CASSLGGQINEQFF. The CDR3 coding sequence is TGCGCCAGCAGCTTGGGGGGACAGATCAATGAGCAGTTCTTC.

The chain carries TRBV19 and TRBJ2-1; no clear D. Looked up from germline, CDR1 is LNHDA and CDR2 is SQIVND (reference sequence). CDR3 length: 15 residues. V was pared by 2 bases and J by 8 bases, with 16 bases between. In nucleotides, the CDR3 is TGTGCCAGTAGTATACTCAGCCACACTACGGATGAGCAGTTCTTC. Translation: CASSILSHTTDEQFF.

This clone was found once. The rearrangement joins TRBV5-1 to TRBJ2-3; 9 bases fit TRBD2. Trimming took 5 bases from V and 6 from J; bases not matched to a gene: 7. Germline CDR1 reads SGHRS; CDR2 reads YFSETQ. CDR3 length equals 14 residues. The CDR3: CASRYGLAFDTQYF. The CDR3 DNA reads TGCGCCAGCAGATACGGACTAGCGTTTGATACGCAGTATTTT.

In its sample, this clone was seen a few times. Here the CDR3 DNA reads TGTGCCAGCAGTAAGACTGACAGGGTTGGAAACACCATATATTTT. This encodes CASSKTDRVGNTIYF. V and J are TRBV2 and TRBJ1-3, with 7 bases fitting TRBD1. The CDR3 contains 15 residues. Germline CDR1 SNHLY, CDR2 FYNNEI. V shed 5 bases, J shed 3 bases, and the junction held 7 bases outside the gene matches.

The J gene is TRBJ2-3, the V gene TRBV6-1; D gene unclear. From germline, CDR1 is MNHNS and CDR2 SASEGT. V dropped 9 bases and J dropped 4 bases, with 20 bases sitting between them. The CDR3 contains 15 residues. CDR3 sequence: CASRPKALESDTQYF. The CDR3 coding sequence is TGTGCCAGTCGGCCGAAGGCCCTGGAGTCAGATACGCAGTATTTT.

CDR3: CAWSVPDRQMNTEAFF. CDR3 bases: TGTGCCTGGAGTGTACCGGACAGGCAAATGAACACTGAAGCTTTCTTT. The chain combines TRBV30 with TRBJ1-1, with 7 bases that match TRBD1. V gave up 0 bases and J gave up 0 bases; unmatched junction bases: 7. Germline V gene lookup returns CDR1 GTSNPN and CDR2 SVGIG (reference sequence). This CDR3 contains 16 residues.

V and J are TRBV27 and TRBJ2-1; tentative D call: TRBD2 (5 bases). The CDR3 contains 13 residues. Germline CDR1 reads MNHEY; CDR2 reads SMNVEV (reference sequence). Trimming left V 7 bases short and J 8 bases short, with 15 bases between. CDR3 in DNA: TGTGCCAGCACTCCCGGTGCTAGCCATGAGCAGTTCTTC. Amino acid sequence: CASTPGASHEQFF.

This sequence joins TRBV6-5 and TRBJ2-5, with a weak D call TRBD1 (5 bases). The J call may be wrong; the DNA end is better matched by TRBJ2-7. Germline CDR1 is MNHEY and CDR2 is SVGAGI. The length of the CDR3 is 12 residues. CDR3 sequence reads: CASSSGLREQYF. CDR3 bases: TGTGCCAGCAGTTCAGGGCTTCGCGAGCAGTACTTC.

The J gene is TRBJ1-1, the V gene TRBV6-6; a weak D match, TRBD1 (6 bases). Per the germline V gene, CDR1 is MNHNY and CDR2 is SVGAGI (reference sequence). The CDR3 loop spans 13 amino acids. V was shortened by 5 bases and J by 9 bases, with 16 bases between the two germline ends. CDR3 DNA: TGTGCCAGCAGTACAGGGTCTATACCGCAAGCTTTCTTT. It is translated as CASSTGSIPQAFF.

The rearrangement joins TRBV5-4 to TRBJ2-3, with D unclear. The germline V and J ends were trimmed by 3 bases and 0 bases, with 14 bases remaining between them. The CDR3 is 16 residues long. The V gene's germline CDR1 is SGHNT and CDR2 YYREEE (reference sequence). The DNA for the CDR3 is TGTGCCAGCAGCTCACGGTTAATTTCTAGCACAGATACGCAGTATTTT. Translating gives CASSSRLISSTDTQYF. Full variable domain (remainder filled in from reference TRBV5-4 and TRBJ2-3): ETGVTQSPTHLIKTRGQQVTLRCSSQSGHNTVSWYQQALGQGPQFIFQYYREEENGRGNFPPRFSGLQFPNYSSELNVNALELDDSALYLCASSSRLISSTDTQYFGPGTRLTVL.

This rearrangement joins TRBV7-6 to TRBJ1-1, with D possibly being TRBD1 (6 bases). Germline lookup yields CDR1 SGHVS and CDR2 FNYEAQ. V lost 5 bases to trimming and J lost 5 bases, with 21 bases between them. The CDR3 has 16 amino acids. The CDR3 bases are TGTGCCAGCAGCACCCCGACGGCAAGGGGGGGGACTGAAGCTTTCTTT. Protein product: CASSTPTARGGTEAFF.

J is TRBJ1-5 and V is TRBV19, with 10 bases fitting TRBD1. The J segment lost 4 bases and the V segment lost 9 bases, leaving 12 bases of the junction unmatched. Germline CDR1 is LNHDA and CDR2 is SQIVND (reference sequence). This CDR3 is built from 16 residues. In DNA form, the CDR3 reads TGTGCCAGCCGTGCCGGGACAGGGGTGTATAATCAGCCCCAGCATTTT. This encodes CASRAGTGVYNQPQHF.

The chain uses TRBV28 and TRBJ2-3; a possible D gene is TRBD1 (7 bases). The CDR3 covers 14 residues. Between the trimmed V and J ends, which lost 4 bases and 3 bases, there was a span of 11 bases. Germline CDR1 reads MDHEN; CDR2 reads SYDVKM. CDR3 nucleotide sequence: TGTGCCAGCAGTTGGCAGGGGGGTACAGATACGCAGTATTTT. Protein sequence: CASSWQGGTDTQYF.

The rearrangement uses TRBV11-2 and TRBJ2-3; 10 bases are a match to TRBD2. Germline CDR1 and CDR2: SGHAT and FQNNGV. CDR3 length: 16 amino acids. V lost 1 base, J lost 1 base, and 2 bases stayed unmatched. The CDR3 protein is CASSLVAGGRTDTQYF. CDR3 in DNA: TGTGCCAGCAGCTTAGTAGCGGGAGGTCGCACAGATACGCAGTATTTT.

The rearrangement links TRBV14 to TRBJ1-1; 7 nucleotides agree with TRBD1. With 6 bases clipped from V and 7 bases from J, the junction kept 14 bases outside the gene matches. This CDR3 is built from 15 residues. Germline lookup yields CDR1 SGHDN and CDR2 FVKESK. CDR3 in DNA: TGTGCCAGCAGGTGGCGGACAGGTCGTTTCGGTGAAGCTTTCTTT. Translated: CASRWRTGRFGEAFF.

Points on this clone: The same CDR3 arises from other DNA sequences in this sample as well. The chain is built from TRBV7-9 and TRBJ2-1; 12 nucleotides align to TRBD2. With V trimmed by 5 bases and J by 4 bases, 3 bases remained unmatched. The CDR3 runs to 15 residues. The germline V gene has CDR1 SEHNR and CDR2 FQNEAQ (reference sequence). As DNA, the CDR3 is TGTGCCAGCAGCACCCTAGCGGGGGGGTACAATGAGCAGTTCTTC. Protein sequence: CASSTLAGGYNEQFF.

The chain is built from TRBV6-5 and TRBJ2-7; D is perhaps TRBD2 (5 bases). This CDR3 is built from 13 residues. V shed 6 bases and J shed 4 bases, with 13 bases lying between them. Germline CDR1 reads MNHEY; CDR2 reads SVGAGI. The CDR3 DNA reads as TGTGCCAGCAGGACGTGGAGGTCTTACGAGCAGTACTTC. Translating it yields CASRTWRSYEQYF.